Following are 9 T cell receptor beta chains from one sample sequenced in a study of T cells after yellow fever vaccination (dated by TCRdb to about 2019). Library preparation employed 5' RACE. Sequencing was carried out with an Illumina HiSeq 2500. TCRdb passed the public sequencing reads through fastp at Q25 and MiXCR, retaining productive beta sequences. Entries are consolidated by CDR3 protein sequence, retaining the most common genes and DNA. This sample gives under 150,000 distinct CDR3 sequences in total; about 7.7% of them show up just once. Together, the top ten hold 0.55% to 0.9% of the sample. What this sample's treatment or condition label stands for: live attenuated yellow fever vaccine strain. The sequencing used CD4+ T cells sorted from PBMCs, collected 5 days after the yellow fever booster vaccination. These receptors were obtained from a man aged 25-45 years who received the YFV17D yellow fever vaccine.

This clonotype was detected ten times or more. V gene TRBV19 combines with J gene TRBJ1-5, with TRBD1 identical over 8 bases. Germline V lookup: CDR1 LNHDA, CDR2 SQIVND (reference sequence). The CDR3 totals 15 residues. The V gene end was trimmed by 1 base and the J gene end by 9 bases; junction bases not matched to a gene: 8. This chain's CDR3 is CASSIGGTGRVPQHF. CDR3 sequence (DNA): TGTGCCAGTAGTATAGGCGGGACAGGCAGGGTGCCCCAGCATTTT.

This clonotype has ten or more counts. The chain joins TRBV7-2 to TRBJ2-5; 7 bases line up with TRBD1. CDR3 length equals 16 residues. Germline V CDR1 and CDR2: SGHTA, FQGNSA. With 2 bases clipped from V and 4 bases from J, the junction kept 10 bases outside the gene matches. The CDR3 loop reads CASSLHEGALGETQYF. Written as DNA, the CDR3 is TGTGCCAGCAGCTTACACGAGGGGGCCCTTGGAGAGACCCAGTACTTC. The variable domain in full, completed from reference TRBV7-2 and TRBJ2-5, reads GAGVSQSPSNKVTEKGKDVELRCDPISGHTALYWYRQSLGQGLEFLIYFQGNSAPDKSGLPSDRFSAERTGGSVSTLTIQRTQQEDSAVYLCASSLHEGALGETQYFGPGTRLLVL.

J is TRBJ2-3 and V is TRBV24-1; 13 bases align to TRBD2. The trim removed 3 bases at V and 3 bases at J, leaving 5 bases unmatched. The CDR3 covers 17 residues. Germline V gene sequence: CDR1 KGHDR, CDR2 SFDVKD. This chain's CDR3 is CATSDPRGLAGTDTQYF. For the CDR3, the DNA is TGTGCCACCAGTGATCCCCGGGGACTAGCGGGAACAGATACGCAGTATTTT.

This clonotype was counted at least ten times. V and J are TRBV28 and TRBJ1-2; tentatively, D is TRBD1 (5 bases). Germline values: CDR1 MDHEN, CDR2 SYDVKM. This CDR3 is built from 13 residues. V dropped 6 bases and J dropped 10 bases, with 18 bases sitting between them. The CDR3 is CASSPPAGRAYTF. CDR3 nucleotide sequence: TGTGCCAGCAGCCCCCCTGCGGGACGTGCCTACACCTTC.

This clonotype was found many times. V and J are TRBV10-3 and TRBJ2-3; D is undetermined. The CDR3 covers 11 residues. The ends were cut back, 4 bases at V and 1 base at J, with 0 bases in the middle. CDR1 is ENHRY, CDR2 SYGVKD, per germline. This CDR3 reads CAISGTDTQYF. CDR3 DNA: TGTGCCATCAGTGGCACAGATACGCAGTATTTT.

This clonotype appeared many times. This rearrangement joins TRBV7-9 to TRBJ2-7, with TRBD1 as a possible D gene (5 bases). Trimming took off 2 bases at V and 5 bases at J, with 16 bases between the two ends. Germline assignment: CDR1 SEHNR and CDR2 FQNEAQ (reference sequence). The CDR3 has 15 residues. DNA for the CDR3: TGTGCCAGCAGCTTACCAGGGATTGGATACAACGAGCAGTACTTC. Its protein is CASSLPGIGYNEQYF. Together with reference TRBV7-9 and TRBJ2-7, the CDR3 gives the full variable domain: DTGVSQNPRHKITKRGQNVTFRCDPISEHNRLYWYRQTLGQGPEFLTYFQNEAQLEKSRLLSDRFSAERPKGSFSTLEIQRTEQGDSAMYLCASSLPGIGYNEQYFGPGTRLTVT.

Details on this clonotype: A read error is possible here, since a much larger clone lies one base away. The rearrangement uses TRBV20-1 and TRBJ2-5, with a weak D call TRBD1 (5 bases). Trimming cost V 8 bases and J 2 bases, with 15 bases left between them. Germline CDR1 reads DFQATT; CDR2 reads SNEGSKA (reference sequence). This CDR3 is built from 13 residues. The CDR3 is CSSSSSGQETQYF. Here the CDR3 DNA reads TGCAGTTCGAGTTCCTCAGGGCAAGAGACCCAGTACTTC.

This clonotype was recorded at least ten times. The chain has TRBV6-8 and TRBJ1-6, with no clear D. The CDR3 covers 16 residues. The V end lost 6 bases, the J end lost 5 bases, and 17 bases lay between the germline ends. Per the germline V gene, CDR1 is MNHGY and CDR2 is SAAAGT. The CDR3 DNA sequence: TGTGCCAGCAGCGGCGGGCGGGCAGAAGATAATTCACCCCTCCACTTT. This encodes CASSGGRAEDNSPLHF.

At least ten counts were recorded for this clonotype. The genes are TRBV5-1 and TRBJ2-1; the D is unclear. Germline V gives CDR1 SGHRS, CDR2 YFSETQ. The CDR3 sequence is 16 residues long. Deletions cut 0 bases from V and 4 bases from J, with 14 bases between. The CDR3 DNA reads TGCGCCAGCAGCTTGGATCTGGCCGCAACTTACAATGAGCAGTTCTTC. Protein product: CASSLDLAATYNEQFF.